The text below deals with one T cell receptor (beta chain). Its antigen has not been determined. No base quality values were provided; no much bigger clone lies one nucleotide off. This record comes from a study of blood T cell repertoires in COVID-19 (dated by TCRdb to 2018 to 2020). In the study overall: Samples from collaborators originated in the United States, Italy and Spain and spanned both the acute and convalescent phases of COVID-19. The repertoires were released in a freely available public database meant as a resource for research on the immune response to SARS-CoV-2. Nearly every sample came with metadata listing a de-identified subject ID, COVID-19 status, age in years and sex. HLA class I and class II types, where available, came from metadata supplied by the sample provider rather than from assay-based typing. Samples were obtained from the ongoing ImmuneRACE study (first 160 participants) and from roughly 1,300 subjects provided by 6 global collaborators. Subjects who had been exposed to COVID-19, were actively infected with it, or had recovered from it provided the deeply sampled blood TCRbeta repertoires that made up the dataset. The material from the prospective study consisted of cDNA or gDNA derived from T cells, B-cell-depleted T cells, or PBMCs.

One collaborating source in Seattle enrolled patients while the patients were actively infected and followed the patients over time throughout the course of disease. Collaborating institutions collected whole blood in K2EDTA tubes following their own protocols. For TCRbeta analysis, collaborator samples were shipped as frozen whole blood, as isolated PBMCs, or as DNA extracted from either sample type. Here is what the overall study found, with its caveats: The amount of clinical and demographic metadata varied by source and participant and was provided uncurated.

The immunoSEQ Assay, a bias-controlled multiplex PCR, was used to amplify TCRbeta CDR3 regions from genomic DNA. As for how the authors treated the data: Within the assay, amplification of reference gene primers was used to estimate how many nucleated cells each sample contained. To quantify the absolute abundance of each unique TCRbeta CDR3 rearrangement, sequence reads were collapsed and filtered. Productive Simpson clonality was computed per sample as the square root of Simpson's diversity index over productive rearrangements. TCRdb carries this immuneACCESS record with in-frame sequences only. Its versions omit some clonotypes, under half of them owing to an unresolved V gene in the studies checked, with the rest unexplained. The V and J calls and the clone size are those of that table, but D and trimming were determined from the DNA. The sample yields about 480,000 clones; about 89% were counted once. The ten most abundant clones make up 7.8% of the sample.

This sequence originates from a woman aged 45 to 65 with COVID-19, enrolled during active disease. Sequenced: peripheral blood.

Here is the DNA: TGTGCCAGTAGGTCGGGGGGCACAGATACGCAGTATTTT. Translation gives CASRSGGTDTQYF. The rearranged chain carries TRBV19 and TRBJ2-3; 6 matching bases give a weak D call of TRBD2. The CDR3 goes from the cysteine to the phenylalanine over 13 residues. The read is trimmed to its CDR3 DNA, 39 bases read in frame from base 1. Per the germline V gene (reference sequence), LNHDA is the CDR1 and SQIVND is the CDR2. Deletion took 6 bases off V and 1 base off J, with a span of 8 bases between the germline ends.